This TCR beta chain was sequenced in a study of T cells after posttransplantation cyclophosphamide. Cyclophosphamide on days +3 and +4 followed busulfan-fludarabine conditioning and a marrow graft. Unmatched junction bases numbered 5, after V lost 4 bases and J lost 1 base. This CDR3 has 15 residues. CDR1 is MDHEN and CDR2 is SYDVKM in the germline V gene. General study findings and limits: Recipient CMV seropositivity and CMV reactivation strongly tracked TRB clonality. Tissue-infiltrating T cells from skin or gut overlapped little with blood T cells. Later post-transplant blood repertoires were often dominated by donor CD8+ memory clones.

The protocol was immunoSEQ multiplex PCR, while the TCRdb copy is restricted to in-frame clones and leaves out a portion. The sample records approximately 19,000 clones, about 90% being singletons. This clone came up once. Its antigen is unidentified. The source was PBMCs, collected after allogeneic stem cell transplant with posttransplant cyclophosphamide. The chain combines TRBV28 with TRBJ2-7, with TRBD2 identical over 9 bases. This receptor was identified in a female patient between 40 and 50 years old who received an allogeneic stem cell transplant from a related donor, was CMV-positive, and had no GVHD. Certain T cells may be donor cells from the graft. The CDR3 region has the DNA TGTGCCAGCAGTTCACTAGCGGGCAGTTCCTACGAGCAGTACTTC. Translation gives CASSSLAGSSYEQYF.